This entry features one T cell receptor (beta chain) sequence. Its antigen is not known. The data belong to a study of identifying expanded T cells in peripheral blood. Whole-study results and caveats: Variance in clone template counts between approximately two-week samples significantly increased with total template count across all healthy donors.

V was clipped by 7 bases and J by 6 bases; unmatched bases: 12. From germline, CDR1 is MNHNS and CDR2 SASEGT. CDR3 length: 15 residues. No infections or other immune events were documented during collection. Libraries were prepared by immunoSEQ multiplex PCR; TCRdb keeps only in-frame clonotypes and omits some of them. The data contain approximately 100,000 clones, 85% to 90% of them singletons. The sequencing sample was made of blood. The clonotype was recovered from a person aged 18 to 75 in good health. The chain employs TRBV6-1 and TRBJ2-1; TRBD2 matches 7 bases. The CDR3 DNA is TGTGCCAGCACTCTGGGTGTAGCGGGCGGCAATGAGCAGTTCTTC. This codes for CASTLGVAGGNEQFF.